The 27 T cell receptor beta chains in this list originate from one sample, sequenced in a study of blood T cells in healthy people across ages (dated by TCRdb to 2015 to 2017). Library construction relied on 5' RACE. The data were produced on an Illumina HiSeq 2500. A second PCR of about 7 to 12 cycles was run with a J-beta primer mix and a sample-barcoded 5' primer. In-frame beta chains were kept once TCRdb had trimmed the public reads at Q25 with fastp and called clones with MiXCR. Rows with a matching CDR3 protein are joined into one entry that keeps the most common DNA and genes. This sample is represented by around 900,000 distinct CDR3 sequences; about 51% of them were singletons. The biggest ten clones account for 20% to 25% of the sample. The sample taken for sequencing was blood. The receptor set was obtained from a woman aged 60-75 years in good health.

This rearrangement joins TRBV7-2 to TRBJ2-7; no definite D call. Trimming shortened V by 4 bases and J by 5 bases, and 18 bases separated the two germline ends. The CDR3 is 15 residues long. CDR1 and CDR2 from the germline V gene are SGHTA and FQGNSA. The CDR3 DNA is TGTGCCAGCAGCTCCACCGCCCAAAACCCGCACGAGCAGTACTTC. Translated, it gives CASSSTAQNPHEQYF.

This chain connects TRBV6-5 to TRBJ2-1; the D gene is possibly TRBD1 (6 bases). CDR1 and CDR2 (germline): MNHEY, SVGAGI. The V and J ends lost 5 bases and 3 bases respectively, with 14 bases between them. This CDR3 region has 15 residues. DNA for the CDR3: TGTGCCAGCAGTCAGGACAGAATGATCTACAATGAGCAGTTCTTC. This codes for CASSQDRMIYNEQFF.

This clonotype was found many times. V usage is TRBV27 and J usage is TRBJ2-5; 12 bases fit TRBD2. In germline, CDR1 is MNHEY, CDR2 SMNVEV (reference sequence). With 5 bases clipped from V and 4 bases from J, the junction kept 11 bases outside the gene matches. This CDR3 is 17 amino acids long. CDR3 in amino acids: CASSPRLAGAIRETQYF. CDR3 in DNA: TGTGCCAGCAGTCCGCGACTAGCGGGAGCGATTCGAGAGACCCAGTACTTC.

This clonotype was seen a handful of times. V usage is TRBV20-1 and J usage is TRBJ2-1, with TRBD1 as a possible D gene (5 bases). There are 11 residues in the CDR3. CDR1 is DFQATT and CDR2 is SNEGSKA in the germline V gene (reference sequence). Trimming took 1 base from V and 8 from J, leaving 6 bases between them. The CDR3 sequence: CSARGGYEQFF. The CDR3 bases are TGCAGTGCTAGAGGGGGCTATGAGCAGTTCTTC.

This clonotype was found a few times. The rearrangement uses TRBV28 and TRBJ1-5; D remains unclear. Trimming cost V 6 bases and J 9 bases, with 9 bases left between them. Looked up from germline, CDR1 is MDHEN and CDR2 is SYDVKM. The CDR3 sequence is 11 residues long. CDR3: CASSSYWPQHF. The CDR3 DNA follows: TGTGCCAGCAGCTCCTATTGGCCCCAGCATTTT.

The genes are TRBV5-4 and TRBJ2-3, with D unresolved. Germline V gene data show CDR1 as SGHNT and CDR2 as YYREEE (reference sequence). The CDR3 covers 15 residues. V was trimmed by 3 bases and J by 9 bases, leaving 20 bases between them. CDR3 nucleotide sequence: TGTGCCAGCAGCTCACGGAAGGGCACTGCCGAAACGCAGTATTTT. This encodes CASSSRKGTAETQYF.

J is TRBJ2-5 and V is TRBV5-1, with 7 bases aligning to TRBD1. CDR1 is SGHRS and CDR2 is YFSETQ in the germline V gene. This CDR3 is 15 amino acids long. The V segment lost 2 bases and the J segment 1 base; nucleotides outside the gene matches: 5. Here the CDR3 reads CASSFRQGRQETQYF. Written as DNA, the CDR3 is TGCGCCAGCAGCTTTCGACAGGGCCGCCAAGAGACCCAGTACTTC.

This rearrangement joins TRBV20-1 to TRBJ2-7, with D possibly matching TRBD1 (6 bases). Germline V gives CDR1 DFQATT, CDR2 SNEGSKA (reference sequence). The CDR3 covers 16 residues. Trimming removed 4 bases at V and 2 bases at J, with 21 bases between. CDR3 nucleotide sequence: TGCAGTGCTACGCAAATTGGACAGAGTAAAACCTACGAGCAGTACTTC. Translated, it gives CSATQIGQSKTYEQYF.

The V call is TRBV4-1, the J call TRBJ2-1; 14 bases map to TRBD2. The trim removed 1 base at V and 14 bases at J, leaving 7 bases unmatched. The germline gives CDR1 MGHRA, CDR2 YSYEKL. The CDR3 spans 15 residues. The CDR3 here is CASSQVTRGLAGEFF. CDR3 DNA sequence: TGCGCCAGCAGCCAAGTAACACGGGGACTAGCGGGGGAGTTCTTC.

This chain links TRBV20-1 with TRBJ1-5; D gene unclear. The length of the CDR3 is 12 residues. The germline V gene encodes CDR1 DFQATT and CDR2 SNEGSKA (reference sequence). V was clipped by 8 bases and J by 7 bases, with 15 bases between them. The DNA for the CDR3 is TGCAGTTATGAGGCTGCTGGGCAGCCCCAGCATTTT. It encodes CSYEAAGQPQHF.

This clonotype has a count of ten or more. This chain joins TRBV29-1 and TRBJ2-5; perhaps TRBD2 as D (6 bases). This CDR3 region has 12 residues. V dropped 7 bases and J dropped 2 bases, with 11 bases sitting between them. Germline values: CDR1 SQVTM, CDR2 ANQGSEA. CDR3 coding DNA: TGCAGCGCCCGGACTACTCAAGAGACCCAGTACTTC. Its protein product is CSARTTQETQYF.

The chain carries TRBV28 and TRBJ2-7; possible D gene TRBD2, 5 bases. V was cut by 6 bases and J by 4 bases, with 16 bases left in between. In germline, CDR1 is MDHEN, CDR2 SYDVKM. The CDR3 contains 14 residues. The CDR3 region is CASSPRGNRYEQYF. As DNA, the CDR3 is TGTGCCAGCAGCCCTCGGGGTAATCGGTACGAGCAGTACTTC.

With respect to this clonotype: This may come from a read error, since a much larger clone is one base off. CDR3 region: CSADLGSTYEQYF. The CDR3 nucleotides read TGCAGCGCTGACTTGGGCAGTACCTACGAGCAGTACTTC. V gene TRBV29-1 combines with J gene TRBJ2-7; D is unclear. V lost 7 bases and J lost 2, with 15 bases in between. Germline CDR1 reads SQVTM; CDR2 reads ANQGSEA. There are 13 residues in the CDR3.

The genes are TRBV4-1 and TRBJ2-3; 10 bases map to TRBD1. Germline V CDR1 and CDR2: MGHRA, YSYEKL. The CDR3 is made up of 17 amino acids. Losses at the gene ends were 0 bases for V and 7 bases for J; bases not matched to a gene: 10. The CDR3 here is CASSQDPGTGVQNTQYF. CDR3 nucleotides: TGCGCCAGCAGCCAAGACCCCGGGACAGGGGTACAAAATACGCAGTATTTT.

With regard to this clonotype: One end of the junction does not line up with germline, which may come from a read error. V gene TRBV28 combines with J gene TRBJ2-4; D is possibly TRBD2 (6 bases). The CDR3 runs 15 residues. The germline CDR1 and CDR2 sequences are MDHEN and SYDVKM. CDR3 bases: TGTGTCAGCAGTTTCGGGGGAGTAGCCAAAAACATTCAGTACTTC. Translating it yields CVSSFGGVAKNIQYF.

The CDR3 loop is CASSPLGAQGLSSYNEQFF. Written as DNA, the CDR3 is TGTGCCAGCAGCCCCCTAGGGGCCCAGGGGTTGAGCTCCTACAATGAGCAGTTCTTC. The rearrangement uses TRBV4-2 and TRBJ2-1; the D gene is possibly TRBD1 (6 bases). V shed 4 bases and J shed 0 bases, with 22 bases lying between them. The germline V gene encodes CDR1 LGHNA and CDR2 YNFKEQ. CDR3 length: 19 residues.

This chain uses TRBV11-2 with TRBJ1-2; TRBD1 matches 7 bases. The CDR3 runs to 16 residues. Trimming at V came to 2 bases and at J to 0 bases, leaving 6 bases not matched to a gene. Germline CDR1 SGHAT, CDR2 FQNNGV. DNA of the CDR3: TGTGCCAGCAGCTTAAACACCGGGACAGCTAACTATGGCTACACCTTC. This encodes CASSLNTGTANYGYTF.

The V call is TRBV20-1, the J call TRBJ2-5; D gene ambiguous. CDR1 and CDR2 (germline): DFQATT, SNEGSKA (reference sequence). This CDR3 has 15 residues. Trimming removed 7 bases from V and 5 bases from J, with 23 bases in between. The CDR3 coding sequence is TGCAGTGTCCCAGATGTCCGGCGGACCCGGGAGACCCAGTACTTC. The encoded protein is CSVPDVRRTRETQYF.

The rearrangement links TRBV7-2 to TRBJ2-1, with unresolved D. Between the trimmed V and J ends, which lost 8 bases and 7 bases, there was a span of 21 bases. The CDR3 is 15 amino acids. Germline-derived CDR1 and CDR2 are SGHTA and FQGNSA. CDR3 region: CASGKYKERPNEQFF. The CDR3 DNA follows: TGTGCCAGCGGAAAATACAAAGAGAGACCTAATGAGCAGTTCTTC.

In regard to this clonotype: At one end, the junction sequence differs from germline, possibly due to a read error. The chain carries TRBV20-1 and TRBJ2-5, with D possibly matching TRBD2 (5 bases). The germline V gene encodes CDR1 DFQATT and CDR2 SNEGSKA (reference sequence). This CDR3 contains 13 residues. DNA of the CDR3: TGCAGTGCTACCGAAGGGTTGGGAGAGACCCAGTACTTT. Translating it yields CSATEGLGETQYF.

The rearrangement links TRBV28 to TRBJ2-3, with TRBD1 matching over 7 bases. J was trimmed by 11 bases and V by 3 bases; bases with no gene match: 5. Per the germline V gene, CDR1 is MDHEN and CDR2 is SYDVKM. There are 12 residues in the CDR3. CDR3 DNA: TGTGCCAGCAGTTTGAACAGGGGTCAGCAGTATTTT. Residues: CASSLNRGQQYF.

The chain employs TRBV20-1 and TRBJ1-1; D is unclear. The ends were cut back, 1 base at V and 2 bases at J, with 14 bases in the middle. The CDR3 has 15 amino acids. Germline assignment: CDR1 DFQATT and CDR2 SNEGSKA (reference sequence). The DNA for the CDR3 is TGCAGTGCTAGAGGCGGAGGCGCTGCTAACACTGAAGCTTTCTTT. Translated, it gives CSARGGGAANTEAFF.

This clonotype showed up just a few times. This chain joins TRBV6-5 and TRBJ2-3, with D tentatively TRBD2 (6 bases). Germline V gene lookup returns CDR1 MNHEY and CDR2 SVGAGI. V shed 6 bases and J shed 5 bases, with 12 bases lying between them. CDR3 size: 13 residues. Written as DNA, the CDR3 is TGTGCCAGCAGCCGGGACTGGAAAGATACGCAGTATTTT. Translation: CASSRDWKDTQYF.

The chain couples TRBV7-2 to TRBJ2-7, with D tentatively TRBD1 (7 bases). There are 16 residues in the CDR3. CDR1 is SGHTA and CDR2 is FQGNSA in the germline V gene. Trimming cost V 5 bases and J 3 bases, with 20 bases left between them. The CDR3, as DNA: TGTGCCAGCAGCCCTTTCGGGCAGGGGGGAAGCTACGAGCAGTACTTC. Protein: CASSPFGQGGSYEQYF. Full variable domain (rest looked up from reference TRBV7-2 and TRBJ2-7): GAGVSQSPSNKVTEKGKDVELRCDPISGHTALYWYRQSLGQGLEFLIYFQGNSAPDKSGLPSDRFSAERTGGSVSTLTIQRTQQEDSAVYLCASSPFGQGGSYEQYFGPGTRLTVT.

The chain is built from TRBV9 and TRBJ2-3; 14 bases are shared with TRBD2. The CDR3 sequence is 17 residues long. Germline V lookup: CDR1 SGDLS, CDR2 YYNGEE. J was trimmed by 4 bases and V by 2 bases; bases with no gene match: 6. This chain's CDR3 is CASSVTSGRASPDTQYF. CDR3 nucleotide sequence: TGTGCCAGCAGCGTGACTAGCGGGAGGGCTTCCCCAGATACGCAGTATTTT.

The chain couples TRBV7-2 to TRBJ2-5; TRBD2 agrees at 16 bases. The DNA end is more similar to TRBJ2-7, so the J call may be wrong. This CDR3 is built from 15 residues. Germline CDR1 and CDR2: SGHTA and FQGNSA. In DNA, the CDR3 is TGTGCCAGCACGGGACTAGCGGGAGGGCCGAACGAGCAGTACTTC. It is translated as CASTGLAGGPNEQYF.

The chain carries TRBV28 and TRBJ2-4; D is possibly TRBD2 (5 bases). The J call may be in error: the DNA end matches TRBJ2-7 better. There are 14 residues in the CDR3. Germline V gives CDR1 MDHEN, CDR2 SYDVKM. As DNA, the CDR3 is TGTGCCAGCAGACGACAACTAGGGTCTGACGAGCAGTACTTC. Amino acids: CASRRQLGSDEQYF.